Below are 9 T cell receptor beta chains sequenced from a single sample in a study of T cells in Graves' hyperthyroidism and ophthalmopathy. Researchers amplified the TCR beta CDR3 regions from RNA transcripts. Using the HTBI primer set, a first-round RT-PCR was run on the TCR CDR3. TCRdb processed the multiplex PCR reads anew with MiXCR; each CDR3 protein has one entry. The table records over 550,000 distinct CDR3 sequences, over 15% of them present only once. Specimen: blood. These receptors were taken from a woman aged 18-29 years with Graves' hyperthyroidism.

The chain links TRBV5-1 to TRBJ2-1, with 9 nucleotides matching TRBD2. J was trimmed by 4 bases and V by 1 base; bases with no gene match: 6. Germline V gives CDR1 SGHRS, CDR2 YFSETQ. The CDR3 length is 16 residues. CDR3 coding DNA: TGCGCCAGCAGCTTGATAGCGGGAGTAATATACAATGAGCAGTTCTTC. It translates to CASSLIAGVIYNEQFF.

This clonotype was seen more than once but under ten times. J is TRBJ2-7 and V is TRBV6-1; D ambiguous. Germline-derived CDR1 and CDR2 are MNHNS and SASEGT. Between the trimmed V and J ends, which lost 7 bases and 2 bases, there was a span of 6 bases. The CDR3 runs to 11 residues. CDR3 in DNA: TGTGCCAGCATGAGGACCTACGAGCAGTACTTC. This sequence encodes CASMRTYEQYF.

The rearrangement uses TRBV20-1 and TRBJ2-3; 11 nucleotides line up with TRBD2. V shed 3 bases and J 0 bases; nucleotides not matched to a gene: 11. This CDR3 region has 18 residues. CDR1 DFQATT and CDR2 SNEGSKA come from the germline V gene (reference sequence). The CDR3 here is CSASGSGRAPTSTDTQYF. The CDR3 nucleotides read TGCAGTGCTAGTGGTAGCGGGAGGGCTCCCACAAGCACAGATACGCAGTATTTT.

This clonotype was seen a handful of times. J is TRBJ2-3 and V is TRBV9; 14 bases are a match to TRBD2. CDR3 length: 20 amino acids. The trim removed 4 bases at V and 3 bases at J, leaving 16 bases unmatched. CDR1 is SGDLS and CDR2 is YYNGEE in the germline V gene. CDR3: CASSTDRAGGLAGETDTQYF. Written as DNA, the CDR3 is TGTGCCAGCAGCACCGACAGAGCGGGGGGACTAGCGGGAGAAACAGATACGCAGTATTTT.

At least ten counts were recorded for this clonotype. The V call is TRBV20-1, the J call TRBJ2-7; maybe TRBD1 (6 bases). The CDR3 runs 14 residues. Germline V lookup: CDR1 DFQATT, CDR2 SNEGSKA (reference sequence). Deletions cut 0 bases from V and 3 bases from J, with 12 bases between. The CDR3 here is CSARDHTQGYEQYF. The CDR3 DNA sequence: TGCAGTGCTAGAGATCACACACAGGGCTACGAGCAGTACTTC.

Only a few counts were recorded for this clonotype. The rearrangement links TRBV6-1 to TRBJ2-3; D may correspond to TRBD1 or TRBD2 (5 bases each). V was cut by 5 bases and J by 0 bases, with 18 bases left in between. CDR1 is MNHNS, CDR2 SASEGT, per germline. The CDR3 covers 17 residues. The CDR3, as DNA: TGTGCCAGCAGTACCCCGGGGCCGAGCTTAAGCACAGATACGCAGTATTTT. Its translation: CASSTPGPSLSTDTQYF.

This chain joins TRBV5-1 and TRBJ2-1, with TRBD2 matching over 10 bases. This CDR3 region has 16 residues. V lost 4 bases to trimming and J lost 6 bases; unmatched junction nucleotides: 10. The V gene's germline CDR1 is SGHRS and CDR2 YFSETQ. The CDR3 DNA follows: TGCGCCAGCAGCCCCCCCAGGTTAGCGGGAGGCAATGAGCAGTTCTTC. Translation gives CASSPPRLAGGNEQFF.

The chain couples TRBV27 to TRBJ2-1, with TRBD2 matching over 7 bases. Trimming at V came to 1 base and at J to 0 bases, leaving 3 bases not matched to a gene. The CDR3 spans 16 residues. Germline-derived CDR1 and CDR2 are MNHEY and SMNVEV (reference sequence). The CDR3 sequence is CASSLYAGDSYNEQFF. CDR3 sequence (DNA): TGTGCCAGCAGTTTATACGCGGGGGACTCCTACAATGAGCAGTTCTTC.

The genes are TRBV29-1 and TRBJ2-7; 9 bases are a match to TRBD1. The J segment lost 0 bases and the V segment lost 6 bases, leaving 3 bases of the junction unmatched. CDR3 size: 13 residues. Germline assignment: CDR1 SQVTM and CDR2 ANQGSEA. CDR3 protein: CSVETGGSYEQYF. CDR3 DNA: TGCAGCGTAGAGACAGGGGGCTCCTACGAGCAGTACTTC.